A single sample gave rise to the 27 T cell receptor beta chains below, sequenced in a study of blood T cell repertoires in COVID-19. Libraries were prepared by immunoSEQ multiplex PCR; TCRdb keeps only in-frame clonotypes and omits some of them. The data show over 150,000 clones, around 87% seen once. Sequenced sample: peripheral blood. The receptor set was obtained from a woman aged 18-30 years who had recovered from COVID-19.

The chain has TRBV3-1 (or the pseudogene TRBV3-2) and TRBJ2-1, with 8 bases that match TRBD2. The CDR3 runs 17 residues. Germline trimming cut 5 bases from V and 6 bases from J; bases unmatched to any gene: 15. Germline-derived CDR1 and CDR2 are LGHDT and YNNKEL (reference sequence). The DNA of the CDR3 is TGTGCCAGCAGCTCTCCACCCGTAGCGGGACCCCGCAATGAGCAGTTCTTC. Translation: CASSSPPVAGPRNEQFF.

This clone came up once. The rearrangement joins TRBV7-2 to TRBJ2-5; 9 bases match TRBD2. V shed 1 base and J 1 base; nucleotides not matched to a gene: 4. The germline CDR1 and CDR2 sequences are SGHTA and FQGNSA. This CDR3 has 16 residues. The DNA of the CDR3 is TGTGCCAGCAGCTTAGAGGGCGGGGGGGCCCAAGAGACCCAGTACTTC. Amino acids: CASSLEGGGAQETQYF. Combining the CDR3 with reference TRBV7-2 and TRBJ2-5 gives the whole variable domain GAGVSQSPSNKVTEKGKDVELRCDPISGHTALYWYRQSLGQGLEFLIYFQGNSAPDKSGLPSDRFSAERTGGSVSTLTIQRTQQEDSAVYLCASSLEGGGAQETQYFGPGTRLLVL.

Worth noting for this clone: This CDR3 is also generated by other DNA sequences in the sample. The DNA for the CDR3 is TGCAGCGGTTACAGGGACTACGAGCAGTACTTC. Translated, it gives CSGYRDYEQYF. The chain links TRBV29-1 to TRBJ2-7, with D perhaps matching TRBD1 (6 bases). Germline CDR1 is SQVTM and CDR2 is ANQGSEA. Trimming cost V 7 bases and J 3 bases, with 10 bases left between them. The CDR3 sequence is 11 residues long.

Concerning this clone: The sample holds other DNA sequences that translate to the same CDR3. This chain uses TRBV9 with TRBJ2-5; 7 bases are shared with TRBD1. Losses at the gene ends were 0 bases for V and 4 bases for J; bases not matched to a gene: 0. The CDR3 contains 13 residues. Per the germline V gene, CDR1 is SGDLS and CDR2 is YYNGEE. The CDR3 here is CASSVEGAETQYF. CDR3 sequence (DNA): TGTGCCAGCAGCGTAGAGGGGGCAGAGACCCAGTACTTC.

This chain uses TRBV5-1 with TRBJ2-1; D possibly corresponds to TRBD2 (5 bases). This CDR3 comprises 12 residues. The V gene lost 4 bases and the J gene lost 7 bases, with 9 bases spanning the gap. Germline-derived CDR1 and CDR2 are SGHRS and YFSETQ. The CDR3 loop is CASSGSGNEQFF. The CDR3 DNA follows: TGCGCCAGCAGCGGGTCGGGGAATGAGCAGTTCTTC.

This chain joins TRBV4-1 and TRBJ1-2; TRBD1 aligns across 7 bases. V trimming: 6 bases; J trimming: 12 bases; junction bases outside the gene matches: 19. Germline CDR1 MGHRA, CDR2 YSYEKL. The CDR3 loop spans 15 amino acids. CDR3 loop: CASRDLRTGMARDTF. The CDR3 nucleotides read TGCGCCAGCAGGGACCTTCGGACAGGAATGGCCCGTGACACCTTC.

Of note for this clone: An end of the junction does not agree with germline; a read error may underlie this. The chain couples TRBV20-1 to TRBJ2-3; D is perhaps TRBD1 (5 bases). This CDR3 comprises 11 residues. Germline V gene data show CDR1 as DFQATT and CDR2 as SNEGSKA (reference sequence). Here the CDR3 reads CSAQGGLKVHF. CDR3 nucleotide sequence: TGCAGTGCCCAGGGCGGCCTGAAGGTGCATTTT.

J is TRBJ2-7 and V is TRBV7-2; 7 nucleotides match TRBD1. Germline assignment: CDR1 SGHTA and CDR2 FQGNSA. The CDR3 runs 14 residues. V dropped 5 bases and J dropped 3; count of bases not matched to a gene: 7. The CDR3 sequence: CASSARRDSYEQYF. For the CDR3, the DNA is TGTGCCAGCAGCGCCCGCCGGGACAGCTACGAGCAGTACTTC.

The chain combines TRBV18 with TRBJ1-5; no firm D call. The CDR3 spans 15 residues. The V end lost 2 bases, the J end lost 0 bases, and 8 bases lay between the germline ends. CDR1 and CDR2 (germline): KGHSH, LQKENI. The CDR3 sequence: CASSPEGNSNQPQHF. Here the CDR3 DNA reads TGTGCCAGCTCACCAGAGGGAAATAGCAATCAGCCCCAGCATTTT.

V gene TRBV18 combines with J gene TRBJ2-6, with unresolved D. The CDR3 covers 16 residues. Germline V gene lookup returns CDR1 KGHSH and CDR2 LQKENI. The V and J ends lost 6 bases and 0 bases respectively, with 12 bases between them. The CDR3 coding sequence is TGTGCCAGCTCTCCCGTTGCACTCTCTGGGGCCAACGTCCTGACTTTC. It specifies CASSPVALSGANVLTF. Full variable domain (outside the CDR3, taken from reference TRBV18 and TRBJ2-6): NAGVMQNPRHLVRRRGQEARLRCSPMKGHSHVYWYRQLPEEGLKFMVYLQKENIIDESGMPKERFSAEFPKEGPSILRIQQVVRGDSAAYFCASSPVALSGANVLTFGAGSRLTVL.

This clone has a handful of counts. The chain uses TRBV18 and TRBJ1-1; 8 bases match TRBD1. Germline loops: CDR1 KGHSH, CDR2 LQKENI. Trimming took 3 bases from V and 11 from J; bases not matched to a gene: 11. CDR3 length: 14 residues. CDR3 sequence: CASSPETGVFNAFF. In DNA form, the CDR3 reads TGTGCCAGCTCACCGGAGACAGGGGTATTTAACGCTTTCTTT.

The chain couples TRBV19 to TRBJ1-2; TRBD1 aligns across 7 bases. V dropped 6 bases and J dropped 1; count of bases not matched to a gene: 8. The CDR3 totals 15 residues. Germline values: CDR1 LNHDA, CDR2 SQIVND (reference sequence). The CDR3 DNA follows: TGTGCCAGTAGGGAGGGTGACAGGGATAACTATGGCTACACCTTC. Translation gives CASREGDRDNYGYTF.

The chain links TRBV3-1 (or the pseudogene TRBV3-2) to TRBJ1-1; TRBD1 matches at 9 bases. The CDR3 spans 16 residues. The trim removed 4 bases at V and 1 base at J, leaving 7 bases unmatched. Germline loops: CDR1 LGHDT, CDR2 YNNKEL (reference sequence). CDR3 amino acids: CASSRGQGVANTEAFF. Here the CDR3 DNA reads TGTGCCAGCAGCCGGGGACAGGGAGTGGCGAACACTGAAGCTTTCTTT.

The genes are TRBV2 and TRBJ2-3; TRBD2 matches at 9 bases. The length of the CDR3 is 12 residues. Germline values: CDR1 SNHLY, CDR2 FYNNEI. Losses at the gene ends were 8 bases for V and 5 bases for J; bases not matched to a gene: 2. The CDR3 DNA reads TGTGCCAGCGTTAGCGGGGGAGATACGCAGTATTTT. Protein: CASVSGGDTQYF.

The V call is TRBV27, the J call TRBJ2-1; 11 positions agree with TRBD2. Germline CDR1 and CDR2: MNHEY and SMNVEV (reference sequence). The CDR3 sequence is 16 residues long. The trim removed 3 bases at V and 3 bases at J, leaving 4 bases unmatched. The CDR3 coding sequence is TGTGCCAGCAGTTTTTCCGGACTAGCGGGCTACAATGAGCAGTTCTTC. Protein: CASSFSGLAGYNEQFF.

The J gene is TRBJ1-4, the V gene TRBV9; 9 nucleotides match TRBD1. The length of the CDR3 is 15 residues. CDR1 is SGDLS and CDR2 is YYNGEE in the germline V gene. V lost 3 bases to trimming and J lost 6 bases; unmatched junction nucleotides: 6. The CDR3 DNA follows: TGTGCCAGCAGCGGGACAGGGGCCCTTGATGAAAAACTGTTTTTT. It specifies CASSGTGALDEKLFF.

This chain connects TRBV9 to TRBJ2-1; TRBD1 might be the D (6 bases). The germline CDR1 and CDR2 sequences are SGDLS and YYNGEE. Trimming left V 4 bases short and J 4 bases short, with 15 bases between. There are 15 residues in the CDR3. This chain's CDR3 is CASSLWGQGYNEQFF. In nucleotides, the CDR3 is TGTGCCAGCAGCCTATGGGGGCAGGGGTACAATGAGCAGTTCTTC.

The rearrangement uses TRBV2 and TRBJ1-6; D uncertain. V gave up 5 bases and J gave up 5 bases, with 4 bases separating them. The CDR3 has 12 amino acids. The germline CDR1 and CDR2 sequences are SNHLY and FYNNEI. The CDR3 loop is CASSNNNSPLHF. Here the CDR3 DNA reads TGTGCCAGCAGTAACAATAATTCACCCCTCCACTTT. Drawing the rest from reference TRBV2 and TRBJ1-6, the complete variable domain is EPEVTQTPSHQVTQMGQEVILRCVPISNHLYFYWYRQILGQKVEFLVSFYNNEISEKSEIFDDQFSVERPDGSNFTLKIRSTKLEDSAMYFCASSNNNSPLHFGNGTRLTVT.

This clone appeared a few times. This chain links TRBV4-3 with TRBJ1-5; TRBD1 is a possible D gene (5 bases). CDR1 LGHNA and CDR2 YSLEER come from the germline V gene. The CDR3 extends over 15 amino acids. V was shortened by 3 bases and J by 4 bases, with 13 bases between the two germline ends. In DNA form, the CDR3 reads TGCGCCAGCAGCCAGGAATATTCAGGGAATCAGCCCCAGCATTTT. Its protein is CASSQEYSGNQPQHF.

This clone was detected only once. The chain employs TRBV7-9 and TRBJ2-7; D perhaps matches TRBD1 (6 bases). The CDR3 spans 13 residues. CDR1 is SEHNR, CDR2 FQNEAQ, per germline (reference sequence). Trimming pared 8 bases from V and 2 bases from J, leaving 13 bases between. This CDR3 reads CASGKTGTYEQYF. The CDR3 bases are TGTGCCAGCGGTAAGACAGGAACCTACGAGCAGTACTTC.

The chain has TRBV30 and TRBJ1-4; D may be TRBD1 (6 bases). This CDR3 comprises 13 residues. From germline, CDR1 is GTSNPN and CDR2 SVGIG (reference sequence). Between the trimmed V and J ends, which lost 5 bases and 0 bases, there was a span of 7 bases. This chain's CDR3 is CAWSGATNEKLFF. CDR3 bases: TGTGCCTGGTCAGGGGCAACTAATGAAAAACTGTTTTTT.

The chain uses TRBV4-1 and TRBJ2-2, with 9 bases fitting TRBD2. Germline CDR1 is MGHRA and CDR2 is YSYEKL. The CDR3 extends over 19 amino acids. Trimming took 4 bases from V and 5 from J; bases not matched to a gene: 17. The CDR3 DNA sequence: TGCGCCAGCAGCCTATATGGGGCCTTAATAGCGGGAGCTACCGGGGAGCTGTTTTTT. This translates into CASSLYGALIAGATGELFF.

The chain is built from TRBV5-1 and TRBJ2-1; TRBD2 matches at 12 bases. Per germline, CDR1 SGHRS and CDR2 YFSETQ. The CDR3 totals 19 residues. The V gene end was trimmed by 0 bases and the J gene end by 1 base; junction bases not matched to a gene: 8. The CDR3 loop reads CASSLVVTSGRFSYNEQFF. The CDR3 DNA sequence: TGCGCCAGCAGCTTGGTAGTGACTAGCGGGAGATTTTCCTACAATGAGCAGTTCTTC.

The chain carries TRBV7-9 and TRBJ1-2, with 8 bases fitting TRBD1. This CDR3 is 15 amino acids long. Germline V gene sequence: CDR1 SEHNR, CDR2 FQNEAQ (reference sequence). V dropped 3 bases and J dropped 4; count of bases not matched to a gene: 7. In DNA form, the CDR3 reads TGTGCCAGCAGCTTGGGGACAGGTTTCCTCTATGGCTACACCTTC. It yields the protein CASSLGTGFLYGYTF.

This chain links TRBV13 with TRBJ1-2; 7 nucleotides agree with TRBD1. CDR1 is PRHDT, CDR2 FYEKMQ, per germline (reference sequence). The CDR3 is 13 amino acids. After removal of 8 bases from V and 8 bases from J, the junction contained 11 bases not matched to a gene. CDR3: CASPSEGAWGYTF. The CDR3 nucleotides read TGTGCCAGCCCGTCTGAGGGGGCCTGGGGCTACACCTTC.

The CDR3 is CASSQNRAPLYGYTF. DNA for the CDR3: TGCGCCAGCAGCCAGAACAGGGCCCCCCTTTATGGCTACACCTTC. V usage is TRBV4-3 and J usage is TRBJ1-2; D may be TRBD1 (6 bases). The CDR3 has 15 amino acids. In germline, CDR1 is LGHNA, CDR2 YSLEER. Trimming cost V 3 bases and J 5 bases, with 16 bases left between them.

The V and J genes are TRBV19 and TRBJ2-7; 8 bases agree with TRBD2. Looked up from germline, CDR1 is LNHDA and CDR2 is SQIVND (reference sequence). CDR3 size: 14 residues. V shed 4 bases and J 1 base; nucleotides not matched to a gene: 3. CDR3 sequence (DNA): TGTGCCAGTAGTACGGGACTAGGGTCCTACGAGCAGTACGTC. This codes for CASSTGLGSYEQYV.